This TCR beta chain emerged from a study of T cells in Graves' hyperthyroidism and ophthalmopathy. Study outcomes and limitations: Blood also carried most thyroid clonotypes expanded above 0.001. Patients with ophthalmopathy were separated from those with stable hyperthyroidism by a 13 V-J model.

The investigators amplified TCR beta CDR3 regions from RNA transcripts. HTBI primers were employed in a first-round RT-PCR of the TCR CDR3. TCRdb reprocessed the multiplex PCR reads with MiXCR, giving one entry per CDR3 protein. The table has 500,000 or so distinct CDR3 sequences, roughly a sixth seen once. Diagnoses were established using clinical symptoms, serum thyroxine and TRAb, thyroid ultrasound and orbital computed tomography. The CDR3 sequence is 13 residues long. V lost 5 bases and J lost 10; bases outside the gene matches: 6. CDR1 and CDR2 from the germline V gene are DFQATT and SNEGSKA (reference sequence). The sample holds many counts of this clonotype. The target antigen is unknown.

The clonotype comes from a young woman with Graves' ophthalmopathy. Specimen: blood. V and J are TRBV20-1 and TRBJ1-6, with TRBD1 matching 9 bases. The CDR3 coding sequence is TGCAGTGCTCCGACAGGGGGAGTGTCACCCCTCCACTTT. It codes for CSAPTGGVSPLHF.